The present T cell receptor (beta chain) was sequenced within a study of chemoradiotherapy in HPV16-positive cancers. General study findings and limits: HPV-specific T cells were functionally defined from only a couple of HPV16-positive patients. During treatment, candidate HPV-specific clones and E7-related motifs expanded in tumor.

This CDR3 contains 15 residues. Trimming removed 4 bases at V and 0 bases at J, with 8 bases between. In germline, CDR1 is SGDLS, CDR2 YYNGEE. To note about this clone: The antigen is unknown.

Using immunoSEQ multiplex PCR, the repertoire was profiled, and TCRdb retains in-frame clones only, with some absent. This sample has several thousand clones, with approximately 70% found just once. Over chemoradiotherapy, repertoires were sampled more than once. This clonotype was sampled from a human donor with HPV-associated anogenital cancer. The material was obtained from a patient who underwent chemoradiotherapy. This chain uses TRBV9 with TRBJ2-6; D not resolved. The CDR3 DNA reads TGTGCCAGCAGCCCACGAGGCTCTGGGGCCAACGTCCTGACTTTC. Translated: CASSPRGSGANVLTF.